These 30 T cell receptor beta chains came from one sample sequenced in a study of cytomegalovirus exposure and HLA in healthy donors (TCRdb year 2017). The library was generated by the immunoSEQ multiplex PCR assay. For the multiplex PCR, a mixture combining 60 forward primers for TCR Vbeta segments and 13 reverse primers for TCR Jbeta segments was used. TCRdb provides this immuneACCESS table in a form limited to in-frame rearrangements. Some clones are lacking; in checked studies, under half of them reflect an unresolved V gene, and why the rest are absent is not known. The sample has roughly 180,000 clones on record, 75% to 85% of them singletons. Clones ranked in the top ten supply over 2% of the sample. The sample was PBMCs. These receptors were obtained from a woman aged 25 to 39 in good health and CMV-seropositive.

The chain's CDR3 is CASSLKSPAIGGWEQYF. CDR3 nucleotide sequence: TGTGCCAGCAGCTTGAAGTCACCGGCCATCGGGGGGTGGGAGCAGTACTTC. V usage is TRBV11-3 and J usage is TRBJ2-7; TRBD2 matches at 7 bases. CDR3 length equals 17 residues. Trimming cost V 3 bases and J 7 bases; bases outside gene matches: 18. CDR1 and CDR2 from the germline V gene are SGHNT and YENEEA.

The V gene is TRBV7-9, the J gene TRBJ2-3, with TRBD2 matching 7 bases. V was clipped by 4 bases and J by 8 bases; unmatched bases: 15. In germline, CDR1 is SEHNR, CDR2 FQNEAQ (reference sequence). CDR3 length equals 16 residues. CDR3 amino acids: CASSWTGSGDGSTQYF. Written as DNA, the CDR3 is TGTGCCAGCAGCTGGACGGGGAGCGGGGATGGGAGTACGCAGTATTTT.

Only a few counts were recorded for this clone. V gene TRBV11-2 combines with J gene TRBJ2-1, with D possibly being TRBD1 (6 bases). This CDR3 is 11 amino acids long. Between the trimmed V and J ends, which lost 5 bases and 10 bases, there was a span of 9 bases. Germline values: CDR1 SGHAT, CDR2 FQNNGV. CDR3 DNA sequence: TGTGCCAGCAGCCCCCAGGGGGAGCAGTTCTTC. Residues: CASSPQGEQFF. Supplemented by reference TRBV11-2 and TRBJ2-1, the full variable domain reads EAGVAQSPRYKIIEKRQSVAFWCNPISGHATLYWYQQILGQGPKLLIQFQNNGVVDDSQLPKDRFSAERLKGVDSTLKIQPAKLEDSAVYLCASSPQGEQFFGPGTRLTVL.

This chain connects TRBV2 to TRBJ2-1; 8 bases align to TRBD2. The CDR3 has 14 residues. With 3 bases clipped from V and 9 bases from J, the junction kept 7 bases outside the gene matches. CDR1 SNHLY and CDR2 FYNNEI come from the germline V gene. CDR3 nucleotides: TGTGCCAGCAGTGACGGGCGGGGGGAGGTTGAGCAGTTCTTC. As protein: CASSDGRGEVEQFF.

The rearrangement joins TRBV7-8 to TRBJ1-2; the D is unclear. CDR1 and CDR2 from the germline V gene are SGHVS and FQNEAQ. This CDR3 is 17 amino acids long. V was clipped by 4 bases and J by 6 bases, with 24 bases between them. This CDR3 reads CASSSTGQSRALDGYTF. The CDR3 DNA is TGTGCCAGCAGCTCTACTGGGCAGTCCCGAGCATTGGATGGCTACACCTTC.

The chain employs TRBV19 and TRBJ2-2, with a possible D match to TRBD2 (5 bases). CDR3 length equals 18 residues. Deletions cut 4 bases from V and 0 bases from J, with 18 bases between. Germline V CDR1 and CDR2: LNHDA, SQIVND (reference sequence). The CDR3 sequence is CASSTRGRGLTNTGELFF. The DNA for the CDR3 is TGTGCCAGTAGTACCCGGGGTCGTGGCCTAACGAACACCGGGGAGCTGTTTTTT.

V usage is TRBV7-2 and J usage is TRBJ1-5; 8 positions agree with TRBD1. The CDR3 runs 14 residues. Trimming took 1 base from V and 10 from J; bases not matched to a gene: 6. The germline V gene encodes CDR1 SGHTA and CDR2 FQGNSA. The CDR3 DNA reads TGTGCCAGCAGCTTAGAGACAGGGGAAAAACCCCAGCATTTT. Translation: CASSLETGEKPQHF.

V gene TRBV7-2 combines with J gene TRBJ2-7, with no clear D. This CDR3 has 14 amino acids. Trimming shortened V by 5 bases and J by 3 bases, and 14 bases separated the two germline ends. Germline CDR1 SGHTA, CDR2 FQGNSA. The DNA of the CDR3 is TGTGCCAGCAGCCCAGGTGTTGGTTACTACGAGCAGTACTTC. Protein: CASSPGVGYYEQYF. Variable domain in full (rest from reference TRBV7-2 and TRBJ2-7): GAGVSQSPSNKVTEKGKDVELRCDPISGHTALYWYRQSLGQGLEFLIYFQGNSAPDKSGLPSDRFSAERTGGSVSTLTIQRTQQEDSAVYLCASSPGVGYYEQYFGPGTRLTVT.

The chain joins TRBV23-1 to TRBJ2-7, with 8 bases lining up with TRBD1. TRBV23-1 is assigned to the ORF class and has an uncertain function. V lost 4 bases to trimming and J lost 2 bases; unmatched junction nucleotides: 10. This CDR3 contains 16 residues. Written as DNA, the CDR3 is TGCGCCAGCAGTCCCCCGACAGGGGCAACCCCCTACGAGCAGTACTTC. Translating it yields CASSPPTGATPYEQYF.

The chain recombines TRBV9 with TRBJ2-1; D is unresolved. V was clipped by 0 bases and J by 9 bases, with 4 bases between them. The CDR3 consists of 11 residues. CDR1 and CDR2 (germline): SGDLS, YYNGEE. The CDR3 DNA sequence: TGTGCCAGCAGCGTAGGTAGTGAGCAGTTCTTC. Translation gives CASSVGSEQFF.

The V gene is TRBV7-8, the J gene TRBJ1-5; D unclear. There are 13 residues in the CDR3. CDR1 and CDR2 (germline): SGHVS, FQNEAQ. The V end was cut by 4 bases, the J end by 2 bases, with 6 bases between. CDR3 sequence reads: CASSSGGNQPQHF. CDR3 bases: TGTGCCAGCAGCTCTGGAGGCAATCAGCCCCAGCATTTT.

The chain employs TRBV5-4 and TRBJ1-4, with TRBD1 identical over 10 bases. The V segment lost 2 bases and the J segment 5 bases; nucleotides outside the gene matches: 3. The CDR3 spans 15 residues. Germline V lookup: CDR1 SGHNT, CDR2 YYREEE (reference sequence). The CDR3 sequence: CASSFRTGGNEKLFF. The CDR3 nucleotides read TGTGCCAGCAGCTTCCGGACAGGGGGGAATGAAAAACTGTTTTTT.

The chain has TRBV4-3 and TRBJ2-2, with 10 bases aligning to TRBD2. This CDR3 is built from 13 residues. In germline, CDR1 is LGHNA, CDR2 YSLEER. Trimming at V came to 7 bases and at J to 7 bases, leaving 3 bases not matched to a gene. CDR3 loop: CASNQRGGGELFF. The CDR3 nucleotides read TGCGCCAGCAACCAGCGGGGGGGCGGGGAGCTGTTTTTT.

The J gene is TRBJ2-7, the V gene TRBV12-5; TRBD1 matches at 8 bases. CDR3 length: 14 residues. From germline, CDR1 is LGHNT and CDR2 FRNRAP. V trimming: 6 bases; J trimming: 0 bases; junction bases outside the gene matches: 4. CDR3 protein: CASGDRASSYEQYF. CDR3 bases: TGTGCTAGTGGGGACAGGGCGAGCTCCTACGAGCAGTACTTC.

J is TRBJ1-5 and V is TRBV6-1; perhaps TRBD1 as D (5 bases). The germline gives CDR1 MNHNS, CDR2 SASEGT. V was clipped by 1 base and J by 7 bases, with 14 bases between them. The CDR3 extends over 15 amino acids. The CDR3 region has the DNA TGTGCCAGCAGTGAAGGGACACACTTGGGGCAGCCCCAGCATTTT. Translated: CASSEGTHLGQPQHF.

The rearrangement joins TRBV6-1 to TRBJ2-7; 8 nucleotides line up with TRBD2. The J segment lost 2 bases and the V segment lost 5 bases, leaving 5 bases of the junction unmatched. CDR1 is MNHNS, CDR2 SASEGT, per germline. The CDR3 has 14 residues. The CDR3 coding sequence is TGTGCCAGCAGTACCGGGGGGGCCGCCTACGAGCAGTACTTC. Its translation is CASSTGGAAYEQYF.

The DNA for the CDR3 is TGTGCCAGCAGCTTATCTCGGACAGAAAACTATGGCTACACCTTC. As protein: CASSLSRTENYGYTF. The chain has TRBV7-2 and TRBJ1-2, with D possibly being TRBD1 (6 bases). Germline loops: CDR1 SGHTA, CDR2 FQGNSA. V dropped 2 bases and J dropped 2 bases, with 12 bases sitting between them. This CDR3 contains 15 residues. Supplemented by reference TRBV7-2 and TRBJ1-2, the full variable domain reads GAGVSQSPSNKVTEKGKDVELRCDPISGHTALYWYRQSLGQGLEFLIYFQGNSAPDKSGLPSDRFSAERTGGSVSTLTIQRTQQEDSAVYLCASSLSRTENYGYTFGSGTRLTVV.

The chain combines TRBV2 with TRBJ1-6, with a weak D call TRBD1 (6 bases). The CDR3 spans 13 residues. Looked up from germline, CDR1 is SNHLY and CDR2 is FYNNEI. Between the trimmed V and J ends, which lost 5 bases and 7 bases, there was a span of 9 bases. The CDR3 loop is CASSLRGNSPLHF. CDR3 coding DNA: TGTGCCAGCAGTCTCAGGGGAAATTCACCCCTCCACTTT. The full variable domain, in which reference TRBV2 and TRBJ1-6 provide the parts outside the CDR3, is EPEVTQTPSHQVTQMGQEVILRCVPISNHLYFYWYRQILGQKVEFLVSFYNNEISEKSEIFDDQFSVERPDGSNFTLKIRSTKLEDSAMYFCASSLRGNSPLHFGNGTRLTVT.

The J gene is TRBJ1-1, the V gene TRBV29-1, with TRBD1 as a possible D gene (6 bases). CDR3 size: 14 residues. Germline CDR1 and CDR2: SQVTM and ANQGSEA. CDR3 DNA: TGCGCAACTAGTGGGGGGGCGGGTAGGACTGAAGCTTTCTTT. Protein: CATSGGAGRTEAFF.

The chain uses TRBV30 and TRBJ2-7, with D maybe TRBD1 (6 bases). V dropped 8 bases and J dropped 0 bases, with 14 bases sitting between them. CDR3 size: 13 residues. Germline values: CDR1 GTSNPN, CDR2 SVGIG (reference sequence). This CDR3 reads CAHRRRGSYEQYF. The CDR3 DNA follows: TGTGCCCACAGGCGCAGGGGCTCCTACGAGCAGTACTTC. Full variable domain (missing parts from reference TRBV30 and TRBJ2-7): SQTIHQWPATLVQPVGSPLSLECTVEGTSNPNLYWYRQAAGRGLQLLFYSVGIGQISSEVPQNLSASRPQDRQFILSSKKLLLSDSGFYLCAHRRRGSYEQYFGPGTRLTVT.

The CDR3 sequence: CASSSVQGISPLHF. The CDR3 DNA sequence: TGTGCCAGCAGTTCGGTACAGGGTATTTCACCCCTCCACTTT. The chain couples TRBV6-5 to TRBJ1-6; tentative D call: TRBD1 (6 bases). The germline gives CDR1 MNHEY, CDR2 SVGAGI. V lost 4 bases, J lost 9 bases, and 13 bases lay in between. CDR3 length: 14 amino acids.

The V call is TRBV7-2, the J call TRBJ2-3, with 7 bases lining up with TRBD2. Germline V CDR1 and CDR2: SGHTA, FQGNSA. This CDR3 contains 16 residues. The V gene end was trimmed by 6 bases and the J gene end by 10 bases; junction bases not matched to a gene: 19. The CDR3 DNA reads as TGTGCCAGCAGAAGTCTACTAGCGTCGAGAATTGGGTCGCAGTATTTT. It codes for CASRSLLASRIGSQYF. The full variable domain, in which reference TRBV7-2 and TRBJ2-3 provide the parts outside the CDR3, is GAGVSQSPSNKVTEKGKDVELRCDPISGHTALYWYRQSLGQGLEFLIYFQGNSAPDKSGLPSDRFSAERTGGSVSTLTIQRTQQEDSAVYLCASRSLLASRIGSQYFGPGTRLTVL.

This chain connects TRBV11-2 to TRBJ2-5; TRBD1 agrees at 9 bases. TRBJ2-7 matches the DNA end more closely, so the J call is doubtful. Germline V CDR1 and CDR2: SGHAT, FQNNGV. This CDR3 region has 15 residues. CDR3: CASSQDRGVGYEQYF. CDR3 DNA sequence: TGTGCCAGCAGCCAGGACAGGGGCGTCGGTTACGAGCAGTACTTC.

This clone is a singleton in its sample. The V gene is TRBV30, the J gene TRBJ1-4; TRBD1 is a possible D gene (6 bases). Deletions cut 5 bases from V and 2 bases from J, with 12 bases between. The CDR3 is 14 residues long. CDR1 GTSNPN and CDR2 SVGIG come from the germline V gene (reference sequence). Here the CDR3 reads CAWARGQTNEKLFF. In DNA, the CDR3 is TGTGCCTGGGCCCGAGGACAGACTAATGAAAAACTGTTTTTT.

This clone showed up just once. The J gene is TRBJ2-1, the V gene TRBV7-2; TRBD2 agrees at 14 bases. V shed 5 bases and J 3 bases; nucleotides not matched to a gene: 6. Germline V lookup: CDR1 SGHTA, CDR2 FQGNSA. This CDR3 contains 17 residues. The CDR3: CASSLWTSGGLYNEQFF. The CDR3 DNA is TGTGCCAGCAGCCTTTGGACTAGCGGGGGGCTCTACAATGAGCAGTTCTTC. The entire variable domain, with the rest obtained from reference TRBV7-2 and TRBJ2-1, is as follows: GAGVSQSPSNKVTEKGKDVELRCDPISGHTALYWYRQSLGQGLEFLIYFQGNSAPDKSGLPSDRFSAERTGGSVSTLTIQRTQQEDSAVYLCASSLWTSGGLYNEQFFGPGTRLTVL.

The chain carries TRBV4-3 and TRBJ1-4, with a tentative D call TRBD1 (6 bases). Between the trimmed V and J ends, which lost 0 bases and 6 bases, there was a span of 29 bases. The germline CDR1 and CDR2 sequences are LGHNA and YSLEER. The CDR3 length is 21 residues. In nucleotides, the CDR3 is TGCGCCAGCAGCCAAGATCCGTCTCGACAGGTCGTCCCCAGCAGAGATGAAAAACTGTTTTTT. Protein product: CASSQDPSRQVVPSRDEKLFF.

The V call is TRBV30, the J call TRBJ2-1, with 12 positions matching TRBD1. The CDR3 is made up of 16 amino acids. Germline trimming cut 3 bases from V and 3 bases from J; bases unmatched to any gene: 6. Germline V CDR1 and CDR2: GTSNPN, SVGIG (reference sequence). In DNA, the CDR3 is TGTGCCTGGAGCCCGGGGACAGGGGGCTACTACAATGAGCAGTTCTTC. Translation: CAWSPGTGGYYNEQFF. Full variable domain (outside the CDR3, taken from reference TRBV30 and TRBJ2-1): SQTIHQWPATLVQPVGSPLSLECTVEGTSNPNLYWYRQAAGRGLQLLFYSVGIGQISSEVPQNLSASRPQDRQFILSSKKLLLSDSGFYLCAWSPGTGGYYNEQFFGPGTRLTVL.

This clone was seen a single time. This chain uses TRBV2 with TRBJ2-1; D is possibly TRBD1 (5 bases). The CDR3 loop spans 15 amino acids. V gave up 5 bases and J gave up 8 bases, with 19 bases separating them. Germline loops: CDR1 SNHLY, CDR2 FYNNEI. For the CDR3, the DNA is TGTGCCAGCAGTCCGCAGGGCGCCCTCTCGGATGAGCAGTTCTTC. Translating gives CASSPQGALSDEQFF.

In its sample, this clone was seen once. The gene calls are TRBV4-3 and TRBJ2-1, with 13 positions matching TRBD2. Germline CDR1 reads LGHNA; CDR2 reads YSLEER. J lost 9 bases, V lost 4 bases, and 6 bases had no gene match. The CDR3 has 15 residues. CDR3 region: CASSPLAGGPSEQFF. The DNA of the CDR3 is TGCGCCAGCAGCCCACTAGCGGGGGGGCCTAGTGAGCAGTTCTTC.

The chain joins TRBV10-1 to TRBJ1-1, with a tentative D call TRBD1 (5 bases). CDR3 length: 13 residues. Trimming pared 4 bases from V and 7 bases from J, leaving 13 bases between. From germline, CDR1 is WNHNN and CDR2 SYGVQD (reference sequence). The CDR3: CASSVIRDSEAFF. DNA for the CDR3: TGCGCCAGCAGTGTAATTAGAGACAGTGAAGCTTTCTTT.